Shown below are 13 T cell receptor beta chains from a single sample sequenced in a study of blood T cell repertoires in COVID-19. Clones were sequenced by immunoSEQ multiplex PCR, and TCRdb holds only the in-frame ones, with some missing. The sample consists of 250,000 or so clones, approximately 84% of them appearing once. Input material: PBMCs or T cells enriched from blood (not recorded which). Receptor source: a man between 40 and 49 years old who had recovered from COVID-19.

The CDR3 region has the DNA TGTGCCAGCTCACCGGGAGAAAGGGTCGGTTCACCCCTCCACTTT. Translating it yields CASSPGERVGSPLHF. The genes are TRBV18 and TRBJ1-6; D unresolved. The V gene lost 3 bases and the J gene lost 9 bases, with 15 bases spanning the gap. This CDR3 contains 15 residues. Germline lookup yields CDR1 KGHSH and CDR2 LQKENI.

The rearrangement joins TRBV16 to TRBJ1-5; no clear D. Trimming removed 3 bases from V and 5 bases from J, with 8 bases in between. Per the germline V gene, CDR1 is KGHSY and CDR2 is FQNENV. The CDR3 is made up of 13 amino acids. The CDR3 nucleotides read TGTGCCAGCAGCCAGGGGAGCCATCAGCCCCAGCATTTT. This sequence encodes CASSQGSHQPQHF.

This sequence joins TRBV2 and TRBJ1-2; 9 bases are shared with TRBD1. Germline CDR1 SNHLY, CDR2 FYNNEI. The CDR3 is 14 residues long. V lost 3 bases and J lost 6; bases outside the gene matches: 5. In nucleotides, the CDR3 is TGTGCCAGCAGTGACCAACAGGGGGCGAATGGCTACACCTTC. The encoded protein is CASSDQQGANGYTF.

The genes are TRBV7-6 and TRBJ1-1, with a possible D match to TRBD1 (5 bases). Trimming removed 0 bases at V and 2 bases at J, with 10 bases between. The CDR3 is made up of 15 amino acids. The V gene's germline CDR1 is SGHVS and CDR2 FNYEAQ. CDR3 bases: TGTGCCAGCAGCTTAGCGTCAGGGACTAACACTGAAGCTTTCTTT. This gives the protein CASSLASGTNTEAFF.

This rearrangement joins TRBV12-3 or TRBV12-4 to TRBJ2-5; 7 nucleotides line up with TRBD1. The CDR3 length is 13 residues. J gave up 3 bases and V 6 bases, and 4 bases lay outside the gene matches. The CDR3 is CASRPGTEETQYF. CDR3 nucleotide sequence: TGTGCCAGCAGACCCGGGACAGAAGAGACCCAGTACTTC.

The CDR3 DNA follows: TGTGCCAGCACCCAAGTCGGGGAGACCCAGTACTTC. Translating gives CASTQVGETQYF. J is TRBJ2-5 and V is TRBV2; D gene unclear. The V end lost 7 bases, the J end lost 5 bases, and 11 bases lay between the germline ends. This CDR3 region has 12 residues. Germline loops: CDR1 SNHLY, CDR2 FYNNEI.

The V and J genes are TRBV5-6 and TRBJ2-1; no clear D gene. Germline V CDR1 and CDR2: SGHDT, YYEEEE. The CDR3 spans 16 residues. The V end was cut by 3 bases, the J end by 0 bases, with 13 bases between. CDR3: CASSWISLSSYNEQFF. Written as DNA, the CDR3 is TGTGCCAGCAGCTGGATTAGCCTCAGCTCCTACAATGAGCAGTTCTTC.

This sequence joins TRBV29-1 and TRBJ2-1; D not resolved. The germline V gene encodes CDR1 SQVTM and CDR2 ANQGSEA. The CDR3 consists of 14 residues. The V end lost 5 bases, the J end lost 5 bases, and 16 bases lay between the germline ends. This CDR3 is CSVKLPLLHNEQFF. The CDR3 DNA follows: TGCAGCGTTAAACTGCCCTTACTCCACAATGAGCAGTTCTTC.

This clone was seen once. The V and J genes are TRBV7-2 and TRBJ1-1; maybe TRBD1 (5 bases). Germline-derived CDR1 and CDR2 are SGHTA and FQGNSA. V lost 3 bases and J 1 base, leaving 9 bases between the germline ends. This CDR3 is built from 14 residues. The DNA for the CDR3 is TGTGCCAGCAGCTTGACAGAGACGAACACTGAAGCTTTCTTT. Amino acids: CASSLTETNTEAFF.

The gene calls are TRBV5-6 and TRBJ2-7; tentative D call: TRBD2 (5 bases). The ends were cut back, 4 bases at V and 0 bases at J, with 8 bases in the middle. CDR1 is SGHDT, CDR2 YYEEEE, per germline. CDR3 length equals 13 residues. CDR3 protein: CASSDGVSYEQYF. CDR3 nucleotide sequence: TGTGCCAGCAGCGACGGGGTCTCCTACGAGCAGTACTTC.

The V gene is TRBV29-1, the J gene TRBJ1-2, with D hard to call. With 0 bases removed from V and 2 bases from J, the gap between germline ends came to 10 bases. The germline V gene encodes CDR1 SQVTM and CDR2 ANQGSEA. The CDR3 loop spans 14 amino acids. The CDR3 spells CSVEDRFGNYGYTF. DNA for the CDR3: TGCAGCGTTGAAGATCGCTTCGGGAACTATGGCTACACCTTC. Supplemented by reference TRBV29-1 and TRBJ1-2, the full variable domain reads SAVISQKPSRDICQRGTSLTIQCQVDSQVTMMFWYRQQPGQSLTLIATANQGSEATYESGFVIDKFPISRPNLTFSTLTVSNMSPEDSSIYLCSVEDRFGNYGYTFGSGTRLTVV.

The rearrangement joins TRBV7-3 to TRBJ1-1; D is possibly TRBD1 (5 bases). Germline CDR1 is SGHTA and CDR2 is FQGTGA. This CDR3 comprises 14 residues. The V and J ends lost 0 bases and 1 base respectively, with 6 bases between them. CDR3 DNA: TGTGCCAGCAGCTTAACGGGGGGGAACACTGAAGCTTTCTTT. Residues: CASSLTGGNTEAFF. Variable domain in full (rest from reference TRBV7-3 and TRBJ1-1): GAGVSQTPSNKVTEKGKYVELRCDPISGHTALYWYRQSLGQGPEFLIYFQGTGAADDSGLPNDRFFAVRPEGSVSTLKIQRTERGDSAVYLCASSLTGGNTEAFFGQGTRLTVV.

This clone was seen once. CDR3 in DNA: TGCGCCAGCAGCCCCGGGAGTGGGTACCAAGAGACCCAGTACTTC. Residues: CASSPGSGYQETQYF. The gene calls are TRBV5-1 and TRBJ2-5; D may be TRBD2 (6 bases). Trimming cost V 4 bases and J 0 bases, with 13 bases left between them. CDR1 and CDR2 (germline): SGHRS, YFSETQ. The CDR3 has 15 residues.